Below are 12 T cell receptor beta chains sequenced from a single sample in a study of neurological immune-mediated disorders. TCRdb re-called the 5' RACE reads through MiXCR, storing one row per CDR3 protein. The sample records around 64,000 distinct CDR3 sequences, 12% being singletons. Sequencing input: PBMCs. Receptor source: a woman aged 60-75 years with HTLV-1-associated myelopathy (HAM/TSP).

CDR3 DNA: TGTGCCAGCAGTCCCGAGACTTATTCCCACTACGAGCAGTACTTC. This gives the protein CASSPETYSHYEQYF. This chain joins TRBV6-1 and TRBJ2-7, with D uncertain. Germline values: CDR1 MNHNS, CDR2 SASEGT. V was cut by 5 bases and J by 3 bases, with 17 bases left in between. This CDR3 is built from 15 residues.

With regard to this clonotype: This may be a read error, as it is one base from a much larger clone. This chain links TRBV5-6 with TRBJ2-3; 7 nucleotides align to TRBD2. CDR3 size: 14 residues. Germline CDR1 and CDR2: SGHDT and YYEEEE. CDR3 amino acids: CTSSGTTSLDTQYF. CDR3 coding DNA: TGTACCAGCAGCGGAACGACTAGCTTAGATACGCAGTATTTT.

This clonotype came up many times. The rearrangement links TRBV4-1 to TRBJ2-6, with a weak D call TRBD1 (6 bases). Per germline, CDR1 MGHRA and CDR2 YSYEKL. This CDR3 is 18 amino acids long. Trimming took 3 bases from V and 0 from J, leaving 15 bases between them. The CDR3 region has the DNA TGCGCCAGCAGCCAGGGGAGACAGGTGTCCTCTGGGGCCAACGTCCTGACTTTC. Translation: CASSQGRQVSSGANVLTF.

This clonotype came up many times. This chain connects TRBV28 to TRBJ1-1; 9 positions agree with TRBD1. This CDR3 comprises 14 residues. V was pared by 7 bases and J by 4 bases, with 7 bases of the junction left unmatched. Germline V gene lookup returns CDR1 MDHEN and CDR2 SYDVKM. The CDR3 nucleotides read TGTGCCAGCACCCGAGGGACAGGGAGCACTGAAGCTTTCTTT. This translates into CASTRGTGSTEAFF.

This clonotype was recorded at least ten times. The CDR3 nucleotides are TGCGCCAGCGGAGAGCCGAAGGACTCGCCTTCCTACAATGAGCAGTTCTTC. This sequence encodes CASGEPKDSPSYNEQFF. The chain links TRBV5-1 to TRBJ2-1; a possible D gene is TRBD2 (5 bases). V dropped 7 bases and J dropped 1 base, with 21 bases sitting between them. CDR3 length: 17 residues. Per germline, CDR1 SGHRS and CDR2 YFSETQ.

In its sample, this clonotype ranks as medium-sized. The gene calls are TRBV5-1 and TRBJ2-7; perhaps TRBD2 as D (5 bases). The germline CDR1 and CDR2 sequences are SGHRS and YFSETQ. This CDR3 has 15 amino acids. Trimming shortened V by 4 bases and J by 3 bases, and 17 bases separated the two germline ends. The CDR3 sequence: CASSHPGGSVYEQYF. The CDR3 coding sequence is TGCGCCAGCAGCCACCCTGGAGGTTCTGTCTACGAGCAGTACTTC.

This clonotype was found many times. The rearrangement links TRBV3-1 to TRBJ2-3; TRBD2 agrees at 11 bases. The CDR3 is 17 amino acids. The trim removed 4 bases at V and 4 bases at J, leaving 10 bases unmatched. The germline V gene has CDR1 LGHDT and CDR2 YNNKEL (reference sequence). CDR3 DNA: TGTGCCAGCAGCCGAGTAACTAGCGGGAGCGGGTCAGATACGCAGTATTTT. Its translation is CASSRVTSGSGSDTQYF.

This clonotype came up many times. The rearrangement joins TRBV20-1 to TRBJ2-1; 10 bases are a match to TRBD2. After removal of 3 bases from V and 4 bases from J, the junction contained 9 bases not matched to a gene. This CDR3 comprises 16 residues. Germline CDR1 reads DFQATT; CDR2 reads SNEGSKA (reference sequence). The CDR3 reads CSARGSTSGKYNEQFF. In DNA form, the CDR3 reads TGCAGTGCTAGGGGATCTACTAGCGGGAAGTACAATGAGCAGTTCTTC.

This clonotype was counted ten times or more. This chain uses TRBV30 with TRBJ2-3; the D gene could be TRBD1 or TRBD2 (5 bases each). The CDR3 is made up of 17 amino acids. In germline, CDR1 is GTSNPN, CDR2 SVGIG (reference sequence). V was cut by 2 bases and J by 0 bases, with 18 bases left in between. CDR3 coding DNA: TGTGCCTGGAGTACGGGGCGCCTACCACGAAGCACAGATACGCAGTATTTT. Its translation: CAWSTGRLPRSTDTQYF. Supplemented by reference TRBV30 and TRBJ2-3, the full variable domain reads SQTIHQWPATLVQPVGSPLSLECTVEGTSNPNLYWYRQAAGRGLQLLFYSVGIGQISSEVPQNLSASRPQDRQFILSSKKLLLSDSGFYLCAWSTGRLPRSTDTQYFGPGTRLTVL.

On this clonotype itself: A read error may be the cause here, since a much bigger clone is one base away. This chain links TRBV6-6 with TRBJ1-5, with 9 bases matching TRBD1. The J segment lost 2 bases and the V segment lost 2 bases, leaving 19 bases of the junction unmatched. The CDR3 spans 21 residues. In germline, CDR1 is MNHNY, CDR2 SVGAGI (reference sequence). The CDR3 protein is CASSYEYRRQGEDSGNQPQHF. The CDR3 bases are TGTGCCAGCAGTTACGAATATCGGCGACAGGGGGAGGATAGTGGCAATCAGCCCCAGCATTTT.

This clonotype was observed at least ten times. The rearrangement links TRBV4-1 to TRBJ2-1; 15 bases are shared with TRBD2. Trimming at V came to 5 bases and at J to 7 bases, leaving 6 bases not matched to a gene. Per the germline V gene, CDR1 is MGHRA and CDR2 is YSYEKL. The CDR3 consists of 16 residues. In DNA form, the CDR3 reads TGCGCCAGCAGCGGGACTAGCGGGAGGACCAATAATGAGCAGTTCTTC. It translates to CASSGTSGRTNNEQFF.

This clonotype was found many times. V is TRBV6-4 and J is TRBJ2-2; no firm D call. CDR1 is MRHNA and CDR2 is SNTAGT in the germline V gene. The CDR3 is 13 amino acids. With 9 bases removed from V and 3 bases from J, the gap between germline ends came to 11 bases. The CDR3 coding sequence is TGTGCCAGTAAATCCTGGGACACCGGGGAGCTGTTTTTT. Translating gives CASKSWDTGELFF.